This T cell receptor beta chain was sequenced during a study of beta chain features in type 1 diabetes. Findings and limits, study-wide: In these data, an HLA type influence on TCRB rearrangement remained unresolved. Among type 1 diabetes patients, VDJ junctions had fewer insertions and more deletions.

Germline V gene data show CDR1 as LNHDA and CDR2 as SQIVND (reference sequence). The CDR3 covers 15 residues. The germline V and J ends were trimmed by 6 bases and 4 bases, with 18 bases remaining between them. Remarks on this clone: Its antigen is undetermined.

Every isolated RNA sample was fully reverse transcribed, so sequencing captured expressed TCRB transcripts. Naive, central memory and regulatory T cell samples averaged around 3.5 million immunoSEQ reads each. TCRdb's copy holds only in-frame clones and misses some; the assay was immunoSEQ multiplex PCR. Of over 120,000 clones in the sample, 10% were seen once. This TCR was sampled from a man younger than 35 in good health. Specimen: naive CD4+ T cells from blood. The chain is built from TRBV19 and TRBJ1-2, with D tentatively TRBD1 (6 bases). The chain's CDR3 is CASSLTGTELYGYTF. The CDR3 DNA follows: TGTGCCAGTAGCTTGACAGGCACGGAGCTCTATGGCTACACCTTC.